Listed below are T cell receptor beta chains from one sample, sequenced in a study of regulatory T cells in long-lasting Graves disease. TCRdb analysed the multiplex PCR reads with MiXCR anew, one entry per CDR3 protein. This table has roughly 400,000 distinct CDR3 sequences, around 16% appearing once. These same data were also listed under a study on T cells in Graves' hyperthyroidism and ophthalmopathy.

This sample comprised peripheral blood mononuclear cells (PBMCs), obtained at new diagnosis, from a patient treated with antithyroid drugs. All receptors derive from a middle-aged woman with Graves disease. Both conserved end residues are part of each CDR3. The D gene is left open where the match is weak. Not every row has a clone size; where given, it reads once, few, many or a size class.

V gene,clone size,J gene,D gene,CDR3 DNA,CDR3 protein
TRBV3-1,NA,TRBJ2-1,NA,TGTGCCAGCAGCCAAGCGGGGAGAGGTGAGCAGTTCTTC,CASSQAGRGEQFF
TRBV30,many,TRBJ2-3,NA,TGTGCCTGGAGTGTGCTAAACACAGATACGCAGTATTTT,CAWSVLNTDTQYF
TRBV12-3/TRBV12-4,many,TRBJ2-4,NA,TGTGCCAGCAGTTTAGAGGGGCTAGCTGGCCAAAACATTCAGTACTTC,CASSLEGLAGQNIQYF
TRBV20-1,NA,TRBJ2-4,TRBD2,TGCAGTGCTAGAGGACTAGCAAGATTCGGAAACATTCAGTACTTC,CSARGLARFGNIQYF
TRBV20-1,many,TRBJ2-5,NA,TGCAGTGCTGTCCCGACAGGAGAGACCCAGTACTTC,CSAVPTGETQYF
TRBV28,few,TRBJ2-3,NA,TGTGCCAGCAGTTTGAGAAGTGGCGTAGATACGCAGTATTTT,CASSLRSGVDTQYF
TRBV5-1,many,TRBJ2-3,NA,TGCGCCAGCAGCTTACAAGGGTTTGGTACAGATACGCAGTATTTT,CASSLQGFGTDTQYF
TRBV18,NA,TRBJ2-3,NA,TGTGCCAGCTCACATGAGCTCGGACAGTGGAACCAGGGAGATACGCAGTATTTT,CASSHELGQWNQGDTQYF
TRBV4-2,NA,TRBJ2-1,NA,TGTGCCAGCAGCCAAGAAACGAGCTCCTACAATGAGCAGTTCTTC,CASSQETSSYNEQFF
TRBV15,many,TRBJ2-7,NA,TGTGCCACCAGCAGAGATCGTAATCTAGGGATCTACGAGCAGTACTTC,CATSRDRNLGIYEQYF
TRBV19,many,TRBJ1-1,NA,TGTGCCAGTAGTATCCTCGAGGGTCTGGGCGAAGCTTTCTTT,CASSILEGLGEAFF
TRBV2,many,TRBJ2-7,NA,TGTGCCAGCAGGCGGACGGGCTACGAGCAGTACTTC,CASRRTGYEQYF
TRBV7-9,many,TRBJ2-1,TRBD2,TGTGCCAGCAGCCCCTTAGTCGCGGGAGGGCCGCGCGGTGAGCAGTTCTTC,CASSPLVAGGPRGEQFF
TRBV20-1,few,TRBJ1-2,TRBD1,TGCAGTGCTCTGACAGGGGGAAGGGAGGGCTACACCTTC,CSALTGGREGYTF
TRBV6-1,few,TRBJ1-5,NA,TGTGCCAGCACCGGGGCGTCCAATCAGCCCCAGCATTTT,CASTGASNQPQHF
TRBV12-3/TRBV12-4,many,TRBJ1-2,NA,TGTGCCAGCAGTTCCGCCCGACTGGACAGCAACTATGGCTACACCTTC,CASSSARLDSNYGYTF
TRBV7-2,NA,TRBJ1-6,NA,TGTGCCAGCAGCTTAGGGTACGGGAGAACGGGTTCACCCCTCCACTTT,CASSLGYGRTGSPLHF
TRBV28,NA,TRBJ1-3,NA,TGTGCCAGCATCCAGGGGTCACAGCTCTCTGGAAACACCATATATTTT,CASIQGSQLSGNTIYF
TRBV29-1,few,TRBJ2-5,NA,TGCAGCGGCACCGGGTCCTACCACCAAGAGACCCAGTACTTC,CSGTGSYHQETQYF
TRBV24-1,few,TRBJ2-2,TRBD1,TGTGCCACAGGCAGGGGGCATGGGGAGCTGTTTTTT,CATGRGHGELFF
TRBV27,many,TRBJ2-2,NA,TGTGCCAGCAGTCCCAACGGAGCGAACACCGGGGAGCTGTTTTTT,CASSPNGANTGELFF
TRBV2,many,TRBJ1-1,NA,TGTGCCAGCAGTCCGGAGGGCGACGCTGAAGCTTTCTTT,CASSPEGDAEAFF
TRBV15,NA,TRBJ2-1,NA,TGTGCCACCAGCGCCCTCAGAAGCTCCTACAATGAGCAGTTCTTC,CATSALRSSYNEQFF
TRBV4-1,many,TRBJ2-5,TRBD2,TGCGCCAGCAGCTTCCAAGCGGGAGGGCCGGAGACCCAGTACTTC,CASSFQAGGPETQYF
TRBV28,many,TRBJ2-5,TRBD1,TGTGCCAGCAGTTACCAGACAGGGGCCCAAGAGACCCAGTACTTC,CASSYQTGAQETQYF
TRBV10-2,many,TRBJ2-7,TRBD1,TGCGCCAGCAGACAGGGGGCTAGAGTCTACGAGCAGTACTTC,CASRQGARVYEQYF
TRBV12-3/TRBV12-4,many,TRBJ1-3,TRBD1,TGTGCCAGCAGCTTAGGGACAGCCAACTCTGGAAACACCATATATTTT,CASSLGTANSGNTIYF
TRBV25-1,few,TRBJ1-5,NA,TGTGCCAGCAGTGACCCATCTTTAATATATAGCGATCAGCCCCAGCATTTT,CASSDPSLIYSDQPQHF
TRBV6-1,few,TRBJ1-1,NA,TGTGCCAGCGTCTCGGGGGCAGGTGACACTGAAGCTTTCTTT,CASVSGAGDTEAFF
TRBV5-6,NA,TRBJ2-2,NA,TGTGCCAGCAGCGGACAGGGGGAGCTGTTTTTT,CASSGQGELFF
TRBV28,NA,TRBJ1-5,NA,TGTGCCAGCAGAGTAGTCACAGGGTTTTATAGCAATCAGCCCCAGCATTTT,CASRVVTGFYSNQPQHF
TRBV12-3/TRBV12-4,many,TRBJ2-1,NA,TGTGCCAGCAGTGACCACAATGAGCAGTTCTTC,CASSDHNEQFF
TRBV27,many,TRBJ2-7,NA,TGTGCCAGCAGCCACTACGACTCCTACGAGCAGTACTTC,CASSHYDSYEQYF
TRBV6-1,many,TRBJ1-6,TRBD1,TGTGCCAGCCGCAGGGGGACGAATTCACCCCTCCACTTT,CASRRGTNSPLHF
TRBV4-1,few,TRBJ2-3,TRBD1,TGCGCCAGCAGACATCCGGGACAGCGCACAGATACGCAGTATTTT,CASRHPGQRTDTQYF
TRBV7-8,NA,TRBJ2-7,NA,TGTGCCAGCAGCTTAACTCGTGCAGGGGTGGGGGTTTGGGCCACCTACGAGCAGTACTTC,CASSLTRAGVGVWATYEQYF
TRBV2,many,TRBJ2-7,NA,TGTGCCAGCAGTGAAACTCGGGACGAGCAGTACTTC,CASSETRDEQYF
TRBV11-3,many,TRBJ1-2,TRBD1,TGTGCCAGCACCACGGACAGGGATAAGGGCTACACCTTC,CASTTDRDKGYTF
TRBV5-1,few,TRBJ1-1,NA,TGCGCCAGCGCACAGGGTAGGGACACTGAAGCTTTCTTT,CASAQGRDTEAFF
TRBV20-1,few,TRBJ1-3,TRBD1,TGCAGTGCCGAACGACAGGGAGGAAACACCATATATTTT,CSAERQGGNTIYF
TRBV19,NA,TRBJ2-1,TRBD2,TGTGCCAGTAGTCAAGGGTGGGAGGGTAGGAATGAGCAGTTCTTC,CASSQGWEGRNEQFF
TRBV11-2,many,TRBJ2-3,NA,TGTGCCAGCAGCTTTTCGGGCTACCGTACAGATACGCAGTATTTT,CASSFSGYRTDTQYF
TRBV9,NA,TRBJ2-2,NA,TGTGCCAGCAGCGCCACCGAGGCGGGCGGGACCGGGGAGCTGTTTTTT,CASSATEAGGTGELFF
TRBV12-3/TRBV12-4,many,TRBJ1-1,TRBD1,TGTGCCAGCAGTTCACATTCGACAGGGGTAGGTTTTGAAGCTTTCTTT,CASSSHSTGVGFEAFF
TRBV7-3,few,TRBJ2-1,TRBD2,TGTGCCAGCAGCCCCAGCGGGGACTCCTACAATGAGCAGTTCTTC,CASSPSGDSYNEQFF
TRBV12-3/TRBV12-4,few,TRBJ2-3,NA,TGTGCCAGCAGTTTAGGCGGCAGGGTGGATACGCAGTATTTT,CASSLGGRVDTQYF
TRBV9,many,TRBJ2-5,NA,TGTGCCAGCACCTCTACGGGAGAAGAGACCCAGTACTTC,CASTSTGEETQYF
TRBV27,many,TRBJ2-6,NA,TGTGCCAGCAGTTTAAATGCTGGGGCCAACGTCCTGACTTTC,CASSLNAGANVLTF
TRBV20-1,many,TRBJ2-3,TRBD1,TGCAGTGCTAAACGGACAGGGTTAGGAGATACGCAGTATTTT,CSAKRTGLGDTQYF
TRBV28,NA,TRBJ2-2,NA,TGTGCCAGCAAACAGGGCGGCACCGGGGAGCTGTTTTTT,CASKQGGTGELFF
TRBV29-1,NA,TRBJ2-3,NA,TGCAGCGTTGAAGAAGGAGTTCCCCCTACAGGTACGCAGTATTTT,CSVEEGVPPTGTQYF
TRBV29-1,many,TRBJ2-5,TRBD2,TGCAGCGTCGGGACTAGCGGGATGGGTGAGACCCAGTACTTC,CSVGTSGMGETQYF
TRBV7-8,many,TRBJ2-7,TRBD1,TGTGCCAGCAGCTTGAGAAGAGGCAGGGGGACCTACGAGCAGTACTTC,CASSLRRGRGTYEQYF
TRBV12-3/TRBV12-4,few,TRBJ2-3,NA,TGTGCCAGCAGATCGACTGCAGATACGCAGTATTTT,CASRSTADTQYF